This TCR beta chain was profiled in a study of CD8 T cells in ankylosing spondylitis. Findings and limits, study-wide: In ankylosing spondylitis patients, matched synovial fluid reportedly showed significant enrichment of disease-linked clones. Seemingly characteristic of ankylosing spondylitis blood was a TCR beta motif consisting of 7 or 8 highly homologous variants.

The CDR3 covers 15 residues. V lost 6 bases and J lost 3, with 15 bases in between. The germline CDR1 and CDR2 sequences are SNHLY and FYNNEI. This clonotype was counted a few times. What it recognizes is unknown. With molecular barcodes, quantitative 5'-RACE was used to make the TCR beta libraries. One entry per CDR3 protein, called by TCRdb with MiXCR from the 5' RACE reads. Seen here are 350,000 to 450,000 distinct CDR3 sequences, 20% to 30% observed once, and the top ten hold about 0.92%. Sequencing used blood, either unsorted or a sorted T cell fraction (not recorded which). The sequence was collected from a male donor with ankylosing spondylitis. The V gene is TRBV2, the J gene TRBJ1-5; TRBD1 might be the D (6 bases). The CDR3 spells CASRHQGSDNQPQHF. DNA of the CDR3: TGTGCCAGCAGACATCAGGGGAGTGACAATCAGCCCCAGCATTTT.